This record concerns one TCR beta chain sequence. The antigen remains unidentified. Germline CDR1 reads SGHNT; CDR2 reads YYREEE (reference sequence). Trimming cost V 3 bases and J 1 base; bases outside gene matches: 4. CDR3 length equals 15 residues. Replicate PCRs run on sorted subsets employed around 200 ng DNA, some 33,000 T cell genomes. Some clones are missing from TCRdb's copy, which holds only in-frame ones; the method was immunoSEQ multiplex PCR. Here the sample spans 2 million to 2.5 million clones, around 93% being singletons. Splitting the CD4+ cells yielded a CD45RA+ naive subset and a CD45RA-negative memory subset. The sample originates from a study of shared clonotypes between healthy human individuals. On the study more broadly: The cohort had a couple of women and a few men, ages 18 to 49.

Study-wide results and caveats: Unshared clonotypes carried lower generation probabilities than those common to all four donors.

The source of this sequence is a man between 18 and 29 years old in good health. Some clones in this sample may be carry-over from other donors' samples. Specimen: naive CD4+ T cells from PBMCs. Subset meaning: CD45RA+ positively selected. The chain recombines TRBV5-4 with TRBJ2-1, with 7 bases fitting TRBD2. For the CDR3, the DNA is TGTGCCAGCAGCTCAGCTAGCGGATCCTACAATGAGCAGTTCTTC. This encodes CASSSASGSYNEQFF.